The rows below give T cell receptor beta chains drawn from one sample of a study of radiotherapy plus CTLA-4 blockade in lung cancer. Using immunoSEQ multiplex PCR, the repertoire was profiled, and TCRdb retains in-frame clones only, with some absent. The top ten clones hold 10% of a sample with about 70,000 clones, around 80% of them seen once. Sequencing used peripheral blood, obtained from a patient treated with radiotherapy plus ipilimumab. The receptors were sampled from a human donor with non-small cell lung cancer who had a complete response to radiotherapy plus ipilimumab. Both conserved end residues are part of each CDR3. A D gene is named only where the DNA matches it firmly. The size field is filled for only some rows; it gives once, few, many or a size class.

.,TRBV5-1,.,TRBJ1-6,CASSEAAYNSPLHF,TGCGCCAGCAGTGAGGCAGCTTATAATTCACCCCTCCACTTT
.,TRBV6-5,TRBD1,TRBJ1-4,CASTSGQGNEKLFF,TGTGCCAGCACCTCGGGACAGGGGAATGAAAAACTGTTTTTT
few,TRBV27,.,TRBJ1-2,CASSLGSTGGYTF,TGTGCCAGCAGTTTGGGGAGCACTGGCGGCTACACCTTC
few,TRBV18,.,TRBJ1-2,CASSSDSYGYTF,TGTGCCAGCTCCTCGGACAGCTATGGCTACACCTTC
.,TRBV5-1,.,TRBJ2-1,CASSFKGVNEQFF,TGCGCCAGCAGCTTCAAGGGGGTGAATGAGCAGTTCTTC
.,TRBV7-6,TRBD1,TRBJ1-4,CASSPHDRGRGEKLFF,TGTGCCAGCAGCCCGCATGACAGGGGGCGAGGTGAAAAACTGTTTTTT
.,TRBV7-2,.,TRBJ1-4,CASSPLSGNIEKLFF,TGTGCCAGCAGTCCGCTGTCGGGTAATATTGAAAAACTGTTTTTT
.,TRBV4-1,.,TRBJ2-5,CASSQGTFSVTNQETQYF,TGCGCCAGCAGCCAAGGCACCTTTAGCGTCACCAACCAAGAGACCCAGTACTTC
.,TRBV27,.,TRBJ1-2,CASRQRQDPLTNYGYTF,TGTGCCAGCAGACAGAGACAGGATCCGCTTACTAACTATGGCTACACCTTC
few,TRBV2,TRBD1,TRBJ1-5,CASGTGRNQPQHF,TGTGCCAGCGGGACAGGGAGAAATCAGCCCCAGCATTTT
.,TRBV21-1,.,TRBJ2-1,CASSKVRTGTGNEQFF,TGTGCCAGCAGCAAAGTTAGGACAGGGACTGGCAATGAGCAGTTCTTC
once,TRBV5-1,.,TRBJ1-3,CASSPGESSGNTIYF,TGCGCCAGCAGCCCCGGGGAAAGCTCTGGAAACACCATATATTTT